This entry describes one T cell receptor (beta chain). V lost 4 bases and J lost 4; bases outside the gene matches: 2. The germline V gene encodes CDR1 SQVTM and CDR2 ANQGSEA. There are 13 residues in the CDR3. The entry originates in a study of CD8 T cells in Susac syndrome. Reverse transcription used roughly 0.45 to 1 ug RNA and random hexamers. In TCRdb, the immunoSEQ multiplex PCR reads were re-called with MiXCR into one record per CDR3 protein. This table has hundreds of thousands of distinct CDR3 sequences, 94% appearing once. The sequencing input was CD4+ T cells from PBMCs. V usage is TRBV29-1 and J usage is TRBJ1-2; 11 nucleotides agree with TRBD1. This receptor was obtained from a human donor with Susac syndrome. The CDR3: CSVGTGGFYGYTF. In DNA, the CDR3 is TGCAGCGTTGGGACAGGGGGCTTCTATGGCTACACCTTC. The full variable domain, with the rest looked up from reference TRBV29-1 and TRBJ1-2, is SAVISQKPSRDICQRGTSLTIQCQVDSQVTMMFWYRQQPGQSLTLIATANQGSEATYESGFVIDKFPISRPNLTFSTLTVSNMSPEDSSIYLCSVGTGGFYGYTFGSGTRLTVV.